This TCR beta chain was identified during a study of CD8 T cells in Susac syndrome. CD8+ and CD4+ T cells from blood underwent TCR beta sequencing. Random-hexamer reverse transcription was applied to about 0.5 to 1 ug RNA. Amplification of TCR beta CDR3 spanned 54 Vbeta and 13 Jbeta via immunoSEQ multiplex PCR. TCRdb re-called the immunoSEQ multiplex PCR reads with MiXCR, one entry per CDR3 protein. The table has approximately 150,000 distinct CDR3 sequences, approximately 94% seen once. This clonotype came up a few times. The junction departs from germline at one end; a sequencing error may be responsible. Germline loops: CDR1 SGHRS, CDR2 YFSETQ. The CDR3 totals 13 residues.

The TCR was taken from a human donor with Susac syndrome. The chain employs TRBV5-1 and TRBJ1-3; no clear D. The specimen was CD4+ T cells from PBMCs. The CDR3 loop is CASSLGTGNTIYF. The DNA for the CDR3 is TGTGCCAGCTCACTGGGAACTGGAAACACCATATATTTT. Full variable domain (missing parts from reference TRBV5-1 and TRBJ1-3): KAGVTQTPRYLIKTRGQQVTLSCSPISGHRSVSWYQQTPGQGLQFLFEYFSETQRNKGNFPGRFSGRQFSNSRSEMNVSTLELGDSALYLCASSLGTGNTIYFGEGSWLTVV.